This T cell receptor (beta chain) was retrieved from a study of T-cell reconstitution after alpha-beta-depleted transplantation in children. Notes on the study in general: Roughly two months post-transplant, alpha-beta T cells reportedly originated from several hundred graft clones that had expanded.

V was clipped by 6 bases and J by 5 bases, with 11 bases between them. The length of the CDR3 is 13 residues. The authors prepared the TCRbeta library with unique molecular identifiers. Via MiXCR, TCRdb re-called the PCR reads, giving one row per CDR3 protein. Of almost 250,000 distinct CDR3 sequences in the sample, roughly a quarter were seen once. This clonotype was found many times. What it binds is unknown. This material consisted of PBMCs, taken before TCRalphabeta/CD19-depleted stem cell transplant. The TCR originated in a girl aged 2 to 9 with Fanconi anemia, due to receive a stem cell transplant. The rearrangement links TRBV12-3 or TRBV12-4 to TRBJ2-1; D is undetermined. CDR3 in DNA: TGTGCCAGCAGCCTTATCCCTAACAATGAGCAGTTCTTC. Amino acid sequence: CASSLIPNNEQFF.